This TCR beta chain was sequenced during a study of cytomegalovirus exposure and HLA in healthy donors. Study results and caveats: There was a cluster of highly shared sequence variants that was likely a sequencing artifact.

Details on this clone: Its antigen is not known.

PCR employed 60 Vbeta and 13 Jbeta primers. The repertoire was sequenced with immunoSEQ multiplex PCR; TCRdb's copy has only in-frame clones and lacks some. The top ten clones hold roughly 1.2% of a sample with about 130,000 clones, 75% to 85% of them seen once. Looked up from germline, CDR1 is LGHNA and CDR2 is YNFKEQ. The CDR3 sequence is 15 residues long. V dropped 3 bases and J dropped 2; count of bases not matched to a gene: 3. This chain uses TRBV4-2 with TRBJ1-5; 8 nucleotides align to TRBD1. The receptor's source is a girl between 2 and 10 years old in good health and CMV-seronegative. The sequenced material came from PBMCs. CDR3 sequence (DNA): TGTGCCAGCAGCCACGGGACAGGCGGCAATCAGCCCCAGCATTTT. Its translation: CASSHGTGGNQPQHF.